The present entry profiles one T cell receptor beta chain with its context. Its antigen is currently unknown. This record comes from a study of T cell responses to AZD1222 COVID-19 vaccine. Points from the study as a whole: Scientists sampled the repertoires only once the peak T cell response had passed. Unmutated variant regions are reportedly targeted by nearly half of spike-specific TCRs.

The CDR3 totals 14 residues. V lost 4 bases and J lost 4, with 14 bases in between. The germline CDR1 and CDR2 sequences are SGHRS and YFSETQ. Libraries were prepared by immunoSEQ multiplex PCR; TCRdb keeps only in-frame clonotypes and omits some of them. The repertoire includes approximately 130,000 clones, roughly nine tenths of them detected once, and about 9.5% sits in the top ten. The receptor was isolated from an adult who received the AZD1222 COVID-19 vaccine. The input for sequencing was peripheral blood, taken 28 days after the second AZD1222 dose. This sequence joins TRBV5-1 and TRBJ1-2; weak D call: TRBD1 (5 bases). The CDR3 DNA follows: TGCGCCAGCAGCACTATGGGACTTTCCTATGGCTACACCTTC. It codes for CASSTMGLSYGYTF.